Detailed here is one T cell receptor beta chain. The entry originates in a study of T cells in Graves' hyperthyroidism and ophthalmopathy. Study details: Any treatment followed the collection of peripheral blood at initial diagnosis.

V dropped 0 bases and J dropped 3 bases, with 9 bases sitting between them. Per germline, CDR1 LGHNA and CDR2 YNFKEQ. This CDR3 comprises 14 residues. TCR beta CDR3 regions were amplified from RNA. An initial round of RT-PCR targeting the TCR CDR3 relied on the HTBI primer set. MiXCR, run by TCRdb on the multiplex PCR reads, gives a single entry per CDR3 protein. The sample carries 350,000 or so distinct CDR3 sequences, about 15% recorded once. Sequenced: blood. The clonotype comes from a woman in her 30s with Graves' hyperthyroidism that later progressed to Graves' ophthalmopathy. The chain joins TRBV4-2 to TRBJ2-7, with D hard to call. CDR3 region: CASSQDRENYEQYF. For the CDR3, the DNA is TGTGCCAGCAGCCAAGATAGGGAAAACTACGAGCAGTACTTC.